This T cell receptor (beta chain) was identified during a study of radiotherapy plus CTLA-4 blockade in lung cancer. Produced via immunoSEQ multiplex PCR; TCRdb's table is partial and in-frame only. The table records about 97,000 clones, roughly 74% of them present only once. This CDR3 has 16 amino acids. Germline lookup yields CDR1 SGHNT and CDR2 YENEEA. Trimming at V came to 6 bases and at J to 3 bases, leaving 10 bases not matched to a gene. This sample comprised peripheral blood, obtained from a patient treated with radiotherapy plus ipilimumab. V usage is TRBV11-3 and J usage is TRBJ2-1; TRBD2 matches at 8 bases. The sequence was obtained from a human donor with non-small cell lung cancer who had a partial response to radiotherapy plus ipilimumab. Some clones in this sample may be carry-over from other donors' samples. DNA for the CDR3: TGTGCCAGCAGTTTAAGCGGGGGTGCGTTCTACAATGAGCAGTTCTTC. It specifies CASSLSGGAFYNEQFF.